The text below deals with one T cell receptor (beta chain). This sample is drawn from a study of OX40 agonist ivuxolimab in advanced cancers. Study at large: An agonistic human IgG2 monoclonal antibody against OX40 (CD134) was given.

Trimming stripped 7 bases from V and 7 bases from J, with 17 bases between. Per germline, CDR1 SGHDT and CDR2 YYEEEE. This CDR3 is built from 13 residues. Data came from immunoSEQ multiplex PCR; TCRdb stores just in-frame clones and leaves some out. Of nearly 95,000 clones detected, 90% to 95% appear once; the ten largest clones hold approximately 2.4%. The chain is built from TRBV5-6 and TRBJ1-1; no firm D call. Specimen: CD4+ or CD8+ T cells sorted from blood, collected in a trial of the OX40 agonist ivuxolimab. This TCR came from an adult with an advanced solid tumor such as melanoma, head and neck, liver or kidney cancer. The CDR3 here is CASGRGRVGEAFF. DNA of the CDR3: TGTGCCAGCGGGCGGGGAAGGGTCGGTGAAGCTTTCTTT.